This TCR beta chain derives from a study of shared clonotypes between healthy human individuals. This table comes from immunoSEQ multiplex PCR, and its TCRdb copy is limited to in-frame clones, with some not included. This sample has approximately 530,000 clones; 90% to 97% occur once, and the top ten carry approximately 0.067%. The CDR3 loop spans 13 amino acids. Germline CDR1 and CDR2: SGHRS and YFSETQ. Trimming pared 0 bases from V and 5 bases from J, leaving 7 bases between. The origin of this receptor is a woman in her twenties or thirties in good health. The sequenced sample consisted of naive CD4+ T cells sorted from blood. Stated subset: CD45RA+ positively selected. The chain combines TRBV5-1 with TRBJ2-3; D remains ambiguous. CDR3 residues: CASSLDVLDTQYF. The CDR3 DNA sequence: TGCGCCAGCAGCTTGGACGTATTAGATACGCAGTATTTT.